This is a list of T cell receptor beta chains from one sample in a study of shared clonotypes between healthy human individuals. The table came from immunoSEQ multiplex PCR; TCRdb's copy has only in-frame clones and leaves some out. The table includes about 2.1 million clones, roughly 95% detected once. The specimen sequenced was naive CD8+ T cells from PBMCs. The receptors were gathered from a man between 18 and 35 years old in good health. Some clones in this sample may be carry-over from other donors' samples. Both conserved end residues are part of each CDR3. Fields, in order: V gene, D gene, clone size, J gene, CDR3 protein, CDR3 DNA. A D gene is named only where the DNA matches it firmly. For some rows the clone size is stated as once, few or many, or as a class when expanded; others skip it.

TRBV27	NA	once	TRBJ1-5	CASRTDTYSNQPQHF	TGTGCCAGCAGAACCGACACTTATAGCAATCAGCCCCAGCATTTT
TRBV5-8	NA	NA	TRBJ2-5	CASSLETQYF	TGTGCCAGCAGCTTGGAGACCCAGTACTTC
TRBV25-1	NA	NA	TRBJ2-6	CASSGRGGGANVLTF	TGTGCCAGCAGTGGGAGGGGTGGTGGGGCCAACGTCCTGACTTTC
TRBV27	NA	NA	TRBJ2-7	CASSLQGPTYEQYF	TGTGCCAGCAGCTTACAGGGACCCACTTACGAGCAGTACTTC
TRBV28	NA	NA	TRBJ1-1	CASSLSGRLNTEAFF	TGTGCCAGCAGTTTATCAGGAAGACTGAACACTGAAGCTTTCTTT
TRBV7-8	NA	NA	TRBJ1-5	CASSRKGDLSQPQHF	TGTGCCAGCAGCCGTAAGGGGGACTTGTCTCAGCCCCAGCATTTT
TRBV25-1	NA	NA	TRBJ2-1	CASSARSEPYNEQFF	TGTGCCAGCAGTGCCCGCTCGGAACCCTACAATGAGCAGTTCTTC
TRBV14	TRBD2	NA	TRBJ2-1	CASSRRKRENYNEQFF	TGTGCCAGCAGCCGCCGAAAGCGGGAGAACTACAATGAGCAGTTCTTC
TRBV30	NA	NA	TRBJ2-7	CAWSVFRGYEQYF	TGTGCCTGGAGTGTGTTCAGGGGCTACGAGCAGTACTTC
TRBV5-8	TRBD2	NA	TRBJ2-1	CASDLGAGGSSYNEQFF	TGTGCCAGCGACCTGGGGGCGGGAGGGTCTTCCTACAATGAGCAGTTCTTC
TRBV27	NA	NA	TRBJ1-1	CASSPSRQARTEAFF	TGTGCCAGCAGTCCCTCCCGGCAGGCCCGTACTGAAGCTTTCTTT
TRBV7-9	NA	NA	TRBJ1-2	CASSPYSNYGYTF	TGTGCCAGCAGCCCCTATTCTAACTATGGCTACACCTTC
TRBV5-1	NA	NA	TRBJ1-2	CASSPGLASLDGYTF	TGCGCCAGCAGCCCGGGTCTAGCAAGTTTGGATGGCTACACCTTC
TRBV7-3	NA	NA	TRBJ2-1	CASSLWTPYDNNNEQFF	TGTGCCAGCAGCCTATGGACTCCCTACGACAATAACAATGAGCAGTTCTTC
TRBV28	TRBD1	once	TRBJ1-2	CASADRGIYGYTF	TGTGCCAGCGCCGACAGGGGAATCTATGGCTACACCTTC
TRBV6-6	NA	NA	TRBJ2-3	CASSYVASTDTQYF	TGTGCCAGCAGTTACGTGGCTAGCACAGATACGCAGTATTTT
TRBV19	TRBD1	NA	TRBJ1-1	CASGGGTGDYTEAFF	TGTGCCAGTGGAGGAGGGACAGGGGATTACACTGAAGCTTTCTTT
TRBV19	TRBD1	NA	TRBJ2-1	CASSTRDRGNEQFF	TGTGCCAGTAGTACGAGGGACAGGGGCAATGAGCAGTTCTTC
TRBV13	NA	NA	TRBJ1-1	CASSTNPGGTEAFF	TGTGCCAGCAGCACAAACCCCGGGGGCACTGAAGCTTTCTTT
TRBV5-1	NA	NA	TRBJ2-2	CASSSQGSGELFF	TGCGCCAGCAGCTCGCAGGGGTCCGGGGAGCTGTTTTTT
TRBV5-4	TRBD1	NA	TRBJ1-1	CASSPDRDTEAFF	TGTGCCAGCAGCCCCGACAGGGACACTGAAGCTTTCTTT
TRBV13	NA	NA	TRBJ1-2	CASGPPGGGGYTF	TGTGCCAGCGGACCGCCGGGAGGAGGGGGCTACACCTTC
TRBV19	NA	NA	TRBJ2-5	CASSIWGSRETQYF	TGTGCCAGTAGTATCTGGGGATCGAGAGAGACCCAGTACTTC
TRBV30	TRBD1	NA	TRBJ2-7	CAWSLQPGQKYEQYF	TGTGCCTGGAGCCTCCAACCGGGACAGAAATACGAGCAGTACTTC
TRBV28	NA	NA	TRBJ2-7	CASSLQDSQGVYEQYF	TGTGCCAGCAGTCTCCAGGACAGTCAAGGGGTCTACGAGCAGTACTTC
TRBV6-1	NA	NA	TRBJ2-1	CASSWLGLGNEQFF	TGTGCCAGCAGTTGGCTAGGGTTAGGCAATGAGCAGTTCTTC
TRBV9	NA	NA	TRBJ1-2	CASSVDWTANYGYTF	TGTGCCAGCAGCGTAGATTGGACAGCCAACTATGGCTACACCTTC